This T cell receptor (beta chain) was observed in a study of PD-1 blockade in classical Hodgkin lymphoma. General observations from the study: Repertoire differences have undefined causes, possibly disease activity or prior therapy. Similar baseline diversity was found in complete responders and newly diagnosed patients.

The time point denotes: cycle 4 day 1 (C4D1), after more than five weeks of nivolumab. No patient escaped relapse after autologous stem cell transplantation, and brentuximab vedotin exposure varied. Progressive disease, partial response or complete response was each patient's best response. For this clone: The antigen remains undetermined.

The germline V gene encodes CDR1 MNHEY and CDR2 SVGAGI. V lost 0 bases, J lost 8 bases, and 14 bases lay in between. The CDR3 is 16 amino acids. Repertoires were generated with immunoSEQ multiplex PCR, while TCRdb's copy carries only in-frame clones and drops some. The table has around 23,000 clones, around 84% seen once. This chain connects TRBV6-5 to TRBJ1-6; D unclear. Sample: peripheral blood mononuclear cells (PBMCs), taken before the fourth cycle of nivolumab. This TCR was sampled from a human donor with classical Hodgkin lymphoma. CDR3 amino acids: CASSYSAAGDYSPLHF. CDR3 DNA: TGTGCCAGCAGTTACTCGGCGGCGGGCGATTATTCACCCCTCCACTTT.